The rows below give T cell receptor beta chains drawn from one sample of a study of shared clonotypes between healthy human individuals. Clones were sequenced by immunoSEQ multiplex PCR, and TCRdb holds only the in-frame ones, with some missing. The sample holds around 2.5 million clones; roughly 93% are singletons and the top ten take about 0.39%. Sequences were obtained from naive CD4+ T cells from PBMCs. The receptors originated from a man aged 18 to 29 in good health. Some clones in this sample may be carry-over from other donors' samples. CDR3s include the opening cysteine and the closing phenylalanine or tryptophan. The D gene is left open where the match is weak. Rows may omit the clone size; those that give it use once, few, many or a size class.

TRBV6-5	-	-	TRBJ2-1	CASSYRGEQFF	TGTGCCAGCAGTTATCGGGGTGAGCAGTTCTTC
TRBV5-6	-	-	TRBJ2-4	CASSLGVGLTKNIQYF	TGTGCCAGCAGCTTGGGGGTCGGACTCACCAAAAACATTCAGTACTTC
TRBV6-4	-	-	TRBJ1-4	CASSSQGGPNEKLFF	TGTGCCAGCAGTTCACAAGGCGGCCCTAATGAAAAACTGTTTTTT
TRBV9	-	-	TRBJ2-3	CASSVLGGPIADTQYF	TGTGCCAGCAGCGTCCTTGGAGGGCCGATCGCAGATACGCAGTATTTT
TRBV5-1	-	TRBD2	TRBJ2-2	CASSLGLAGVGGELFF	TGCGCCAGCAGCTTGGGACTAGCGGGAGTAGGCGGGGAGCTGTTTTTT
TRBV4-3	-	TRBD1	TRBJ1-1	CASSQAGGQAFF	TGCGCCAGCAGCCAAGCAGGGGGTCAAGCTTTCTTT
TRBV28	-	-	TRBJ1-4	CASSLATRMGEKLFF	TGTGCCAGCAGTTTAGCCACGAGGATGGGTGAAAAACTGTTTTTT
TRBV25-1	-	TRBD1	TRBJ1-1	CASSEPGQTNAFF	TGTGCCAGCAGTGAGCCGGGACAGACAAATGCGTTCTTT
TRBV18	few	-	TRBJ1-1	CASSPAVGLNTEAFF	TGTGCCAGCTCACCGGCCGTAGGTCTGAACACTGAAGCTTTCTTT
TRBV7-2	once	TRBD2	TRBJ2-3	CASSSTSGGTQYF	TGTGCCAGCAGCTCAACTAGCGGGGGTACGCAGTATTTT
TRBV19	-	-	TRBJ2-1	CASSSQGIGEQFF	TGTGCCAGTAGTTCACAGGGAATTGGTGAGCAGTTCTTC
TRBV28	-	-	TRBJ2-7	CASSQPSLYEQYF	TGTGCCAGCAGCCAGCCCTCTCTCTACGAGCAGTACTTC
TRBV27	-	-	TRBJ2-7	CASSLKAGFHEQYF	TGTGCCAGCAGTTTGAAGGCAGGGTTCCACGAGCAGTACTTC
TRBV30	-	-	TRBJ1-1	CAWKGRGGTEAFF	TGTGCCTGGAAGGGGAGGGGCGGCACTGAAGCTTTCTTT
TRBV28	-	-	TRBJ1-4	CASRASGEKLFF	TGTGCCAGCAGGGCTAGTGGCGAAAAACTGTTTTTT
TRBV10-1	-	-	TRBJ1-5	CASSEGRPSGNQPQHF	TGCGCCAGCAGTGAAGGGCGGCCCTCCGGCAATCAGCCCCAGCATTTT
TRBV28	-	-	TRBJ2-2	CASSFRKSNTGELFF	TGTGCCAGCAGTTTTAGGAAATCGAACACCGGGGAGCTGTTTTTT
TRBV18	-	-	TRBJ2-4	CASSPGVSGAKNIQYF	TGTGCCAGCTCACCAGGGGTAAGCGGGGCCAAAAACATTCAGTACTTC
TRBV7-2	-	TRBD2	TRBJ2-7	CASTTRAGGSYEQYF	TGTGCCAGCACCACGAGGGCGGGAGGGTCCTACGAGCAGTACTTC
TRBV5-4	-	-	TRBJ1-2	CASSRTGGYTF	TGTGCCAGCAGCCGGACTGGGGGCTACACCTTC
TRBV7-8	-	-	TRBJ2-7	CASRKSPGQITEQYF	TGTGCCAGCAGGAAAAGCCCGGGACAAATAACCGAGCAGTACTTC
TRBV5-4	once	-	TRBJ1-2	CASSLAGTNSYGYTF	TGTGCCAGCAGCTTGGCCGGTACCAATAGCTATGGCTACACCTTC
TRBV15	-	TRBD2	TRBJ2-7	CATSRLAGGSYEQYF	TGTGCCACCAGCAGACTAGCGGGAGGTTCCTACGAGCAGTACTTC
TRBV28	-	-	TRBJ2-7	CASSLALDEQYF	TGTGCCAGCAGTTTGGCCTTGGACGAGCAGTACTTC
TRBV11-3	-	TRBD2	TRBJ2-1	CASSPGLAGDEQFF	TGTGCCAGCAGCCCGGGACTAGCGGGAGACGAGCAGTTCTTC
TRBV11-2	-	TRBD2	TRBJ2-7	CASRGLLSYEQYF	TGTGCCAGCCGGGGACTACTAAGCTACGAGCAGTACTTC
TRBV29-1	-	-	TRBJ2-3	CSVEEWTSTDTQYF	TGCAGCGTTGAAGAGTGGACATCAACAGATACGCAGTATTTT